This is a list of T cell receptor beta chains from one sample in a study of OX40 agonist ivuxolimab in advanced cancers. This table comes from immunoSEQ multiplex PCR, and its TCRdb copy is limited to in-frame clones, with some not included. The table lists fewer than 85,000 clones, 85% to 90% of them singletons. The material sequenced was CD4+ or CD8+ T cells sorted from blood, taken in a trial of the OX40 agonist ivuxolimab. The receptors stem from an adult with an advanced solid tumor such as melanoma, head and neck, liver or kidney cancer. Both conserved end residues are part of each CDR3. D genes are given only for firm matches. For some rows the clone size is stated as once, few or many, or as a class when expanded; others skip it.

CDR3nt	CDR3aa	abundance	j_gene	d_gene	v_gene
TGTGCCAGCACTTATTCCGACAGGGGGGACTCACCCCTCCACTTT	CASTYSDRGDSPLHF	-	TRBJ1-6	TRBD1	TRBV28
TGTGCCAGCAGGATGGGACAGGCGCGGGAGACCCAGTACTTC	CASRMGQARETQYF	once	TRBJ2-5	TRBD1	TRBV28
TGTGCCAGCTCACCACCTGGTGCAAACACCATATATTTT	CASSPPGANTIYF	-	TRBJ1-3	-	TRBV18
TGCAGCACAAGCCGGGAGGGTGGGCCGGACACTGAAGCTTTCTTT	CSTSREGGPDTEAFF	-	TRBJ1-1	-	TRBV29-1
TGTGCCATCAGTGAGCGGGACAGGGGTGCTGAAGCTTTCTTT	CAISERDRGAEAFF	-	TRBJ1-1	TRBD1	TRBV10-3
TGTGCCAGCAGTTTACAGGGGGGAGCAACTAATGAAAAACTGTTTTTT	CASSLQGGATNEKLFF	once	TRBJ1-4	TRBD1	TRBV28
TGCGCCAGCAGCCAAGGACCATCTGGCGGTAGCTCTGGAAACACCATATATTTT	CASSQGPSGGSSGNTIYF	-	TRBJ1-3	-	TRBV4-1
TGTGCCAGTAGAAAACAGGGGCCCGGAGAAAAACTGTTTTTT	CASRKQGPGEKLFF	-	TRBJ1-4	TRBD1	TRBV19
TGTGCCAGCAGTTTTGTTTCTACAACTAATGAAAAACTGTTTTTT	CASSFVSTTNEKLFF	-	TRBJ1-4	-	TRBV28
TGTGCCAGCAGTCCAACCCCTACTAGGGGAGCTTTCTTT	CASSPTPTRGAFF	-	TRBJ1-1	-	TRBV28
TGTGCCAGCAGCCCAGGGTCGAAGACCCAGTACTTC	CASSPGSKTQYF	-	TRBJ2-5	-	TRBV7-8
TGTGCCAGCAGTTCGGGACAGGGGGATTCACCCCTCCACTTT	CASSSGQGDSPLHF	-	TRBJ1-6	TRBD1	TRBV28
TGTGCCAGCAGCTCCAGCCAATATAGCAATCAGCCCCAGCATTTT	CASSSSQYSNQPQHF	once	TRBJ1-5	-	TRBV11-2
TGTGCCAGCAGTTTATACAGAGGCAATCAGCCCCAGCATTTT	CASSLYRGNQPQHF	-	TRBJ1-5	-	TRBV27
TGTGCCAGCAGCTTCGGACAGGGGAACTCTGGGGCCAACGTCCTGACTTTC	CASSFGQGNSGANVLTF	once	TRBJ2-6	TRBD1	TRBV5-4
TGCGCCAGCAGCTTGGAGGAGGACAGGGGGTACCCCCTTAGCAATCAGCCCCAGCATTTT	CASSLEEDRGYPLSNQPQHF	-	TRBJ1-5	TRBD1	TRBV5-1
TGTGCCAGCGCGGGACACTCCTTCTACGAGCAGTACTTC	CASAGHSFYEQYF	-	TRBJ2-7	-	TRBV28
TGCAGCGTTGCCGGACAGCACTATGGCTACACCTTC	CSVAGQHYGYTF	-	TRBJ1-2	-	TRBV29-1
TGTGCCAGCAGCCCATACTTGGGGGGCCGCTACAATGAGCAGTTCTTC	CASSPYLGGRYNEQFF	-	TRBJ2-1	-	TRBV7-3
TGTGCCATCAGTGAGTCGGAGGTCCGGGCGGCTTTCTTT	CAISESEVRAAFF	once	TRBJ1-1	-	TRBV10-3
TGTGCCAGCAGCTTCCAGGGGGGAAACACCATATATTTT	CASSFQGGNTIYF	-	TRBJ1-3	-	TRBV11-2
TGTGCCAGCAGCCCGTCGACAGGCTCTGGAAACACCATATATTTT	CASSPSTGSGNTIYF	-	TRBJ1-3	-	TRBV7-2
TGTGCCAGCAGTGATGGCAGGGCCTCCTACGAGCAGTACTTC	CASSDGRASYEQYF	-	TRBJ2-7	-	TRBV2
TGTGCCAGCACCGAGGGGACTACTCAGCCCCAGCATTTT	CASTEGTTQPQHF	-	TRBJ1-5	-	TRBV2
TGTGCCAGCAGTTTACTAGAGTATAATTCACCCCTCCACTTT	CASSLLEYNSPLHF	-	TRBJ1-6	-	TRBV6-6
TGTGCCAGCAGTTACTCAGTAGCGGGAGACGAAGATACGCAGTATTTT	CASSYSVAGDEDTQYF	-	TRBJ2-3	TRBD2	TRBV6-5
TGTGCCAGCAGCCAAGATCGGATTCGAAATGAGCAGTTCTTC	CASSQDRIRNEQFF	-	TRBJ2-1	-	TRBV14
TGTGCCAGTAGTACGGGAGACATGGCAGGGGAGCAGTACTTC	CASSTGDMAGEQYF	-	TRBJ2-7	-	TRBV19
TGCGCCAGCAGCCAAGAAACGTCGCGGGGGCGAAATGAGCAGTTCTTC	CASSQETSRGRNEQFF	-	TRBJ2-1	-	TRBV4-3
TGCGCCAGCAGCCAAGGACTAGCGGGGGGGTCAGATACGCAGTATTTT	CASSQGLAGGSDTQYF	-	TRBJ2-3	TRBD2	TRBV4-1
TGTGCCAGCAGTTGGGTGGGGACAGGGGAGACTGAAGCTTTCTTT	CASSWVGTGETEAFF	-	TRBJ1-1	TRBD1	TRBV6-5
TGTGCCAGCAGTGAAGGACTAGTAGGGACCCAGTACTTC	CASSEGLVGTQYF	-	TRBJ2-5	-	TRBV2
TGTGCCAGCAGCACCGCTAGCGGGGGGGCCGCAGATACGCAGTATTTT	CASSTASGGAADTQYF	once	TRBJ2-3	TRBD2	TRBV9
TGTGCTAGTGGTTTGGTATATTTACGGGTCGGGGTCGCAGTACCTGGGGCCAACGTCCTGACTTTC	CASGLVYLRVGVAVPGANVLTF	-	TRBJ2-6	-	TRBV12-5
TGTGCCAGCAGTTCTCCCGACAGGGGCGAATCACCCCTCCACTTT	CASSSPDRGESPLHF	-	TRBJ1-6	TRBD1	TRBV6-6
TGTGCCAGCAGCCCCGGACTAGCTACCGGGGAGCTGTTTTTT	CASSPGLATGELFF	-	TRBJ2-2	TRBD2	TRBV7-2
TGTGCCAGCAGTGTTTGGGACAGGGAACTGACTGAAGCTTTCTTT	CASSVWDRELTEAFF	-	TRBJ1-1	TRBD1	TRBV6-4
TGTGCCAGCAGCCGCGGGACTAGCGGATACAATGAGCAGTTCTTC	CASSRGTSGYNEQFF	few	TRBJ2-1	TRBD2	TRBV7-9
TGTGCCAGCAGCCAGGTCGGTCCCTTAGCGGGAGGGCCCCGAGAGACCCAGTACTTC	CASSQVGPLAGGPRETQYF	once	TRBJ2-5	TRBD2	TRBV14